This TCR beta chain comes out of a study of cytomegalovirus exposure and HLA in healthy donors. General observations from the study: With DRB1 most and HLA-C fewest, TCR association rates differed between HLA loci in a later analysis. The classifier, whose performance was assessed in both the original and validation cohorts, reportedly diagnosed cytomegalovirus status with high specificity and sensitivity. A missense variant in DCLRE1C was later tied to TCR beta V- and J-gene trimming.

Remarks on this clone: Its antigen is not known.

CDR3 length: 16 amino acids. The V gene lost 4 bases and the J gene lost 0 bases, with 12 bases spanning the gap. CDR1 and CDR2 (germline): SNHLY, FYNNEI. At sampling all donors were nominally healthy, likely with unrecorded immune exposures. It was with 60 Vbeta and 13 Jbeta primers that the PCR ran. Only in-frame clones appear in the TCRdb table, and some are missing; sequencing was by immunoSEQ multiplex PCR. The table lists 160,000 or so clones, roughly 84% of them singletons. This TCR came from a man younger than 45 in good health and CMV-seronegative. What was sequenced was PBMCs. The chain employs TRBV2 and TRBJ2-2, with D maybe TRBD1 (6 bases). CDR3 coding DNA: TGTGCCAGCAGTGTTCACAGGGCCGCGAACACCGGGGAGCTGTTTTTT. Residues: CASSVHRAANTGELFF. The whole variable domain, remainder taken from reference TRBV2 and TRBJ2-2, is EPEVTQTPSHQVTQMGQEVILRCVPISNHLYFYWYRQILGQKVEFLVSFYNNEISEKSEIFDDQFSVERPDGSNFTLKIRSTKLEDSAMYFCASSVHRAANTGELFFGEGSRLTVL.